A single sample gave rise to the 25 T cell receptor beta chains below, sequenced in a study of control samples from healthy donors and cancer patients. The method was immunoSEQ multiplex PCR; TCRdb's version includes in-frame clones alone and lacks a portion of them. The sample yields about 65,000 clones, around nine tenths seen once. Sequenced sample: PBMCs. These receptors all come from a woman in her 50s with colorectal cancer.

The chain joins TRBV11-3 to TRBJ1-1, with D possibly being TRBD1 (5 bases). CDR1 SGHNT and CDR2 YENEEA come from the germline V gene. The CDR3 spans 13 residues. V dropped 0 bases and J dropped 3 bases, with 5 bases sitting between them. The CDR3 here is CASSLEQDTEAFF. Written as DNA, the CDR3 is TGTGCCAGCAGCTTAGAACAGGACACTGAAGCTTTCTTT.

The chain uses TRBV5-1 and TRBJ2-2; 9 positions agree with TRBD2. CDR1 is SGHRS, CDR2 YFSETQ, per germline. Trimming took 4 bases from V and 5 from J; bases not matched to a gene: 6. There are 15 residues in the CDR3. The CDR3 DNA sequence: TGCGCCAGCAGCCTACGACTAGCGGAGACCGGGGAGCTGTTTTTT. The encoded protein is CASSLRLAETGELFF.

The chain employs TRBV15 and TRBJ2-1; 7 bases line up with TRBD1. The V segment lost 0 bases and the J segment 5 bases; nucleotides outside the gene matches: 4. Germline V CDR1 and CDR2: LNHNV, YYDKDF (reference sequence). There are 15 residues in the CDR3. CDR3 nucleotides: TGTGCCACCAGCAGAGATCGGGGACAGAACAATGAGCAGTTCTTC. It specifies CATSRDRGQNNEQFF.

The chain employs TRBV18 and TRBJ1-2, with D possibly TRBD1 on 5 matching bases. The germline V and J ends were trimmed by 6 bases and 9 bases, with 20 bases remaining between them. This CDR3 has 14 residues. Germline V gene data show CDR1 as KGHSH and CDR2 as LQKENI. The CDR3, as DNA: TGTGCCAGCTCCCCCGGGACGGCAGATCTTAGCTACACCTTC. This translates into CASSPGTADLSYTF.

V usage is TRBV9 and J usage is TRBJ1-1; D remains ambiguous. This CDR3 has 13 residues. Trimming took off 4 bases at V and 3 bases at J, with 10 bases between the two ends. Per germline, CDR1 SGDLS and CDR2 YYNGEE. CDR3 region: CASSLTRHTEAFF. The CDR3 coding sequence is TGTGCCAGCAGCTTGACCCGCCACACTGAAGCTTTCTTT.

The chain joins TRBV20-1 to TRBJ2-1; 12 nucleotides line up with TRBD2. This CDR3 spans 19 amino acids. Germline V lookup: CDR1 DFQATT, CDR2 SNEGSKA (reference sequence). J lost 1 base, V lost 3 bases, and 13 bases had no gene match. The CDR3 sequence is CSASTLLAGGFGSYNEQFF. DNA for the CDR3: TGCAGTGCTAGTACTCTTCTAGCGGGAGGGTTCGGATCCTACAATGAGCAGTTCTTC.

The V call is TRBV15, the J call TRBJ2-7; possible D gene TRBD2, 5 bases. Trimming took off 0 bases at V and 4 bases at J, with 13 bases between the two ends. CDR1 LNHNV and CDR2 YYDKDF come from the germline V gene (reference sequence). This CDR3 spans 15 amino acids. CDR3 sequence: CATSRERAGVYEQYF. Written as DNA, the CDR3 is TGTGCCACCAGCAGAGAACGGGCGGGTGTTTACGAGCAGTACTTC.

The J gene is TRBJ1-2, the V gene TRBV6-5; 7 bases match TRBD1. CDR1 and CDR2 from the germline V gene are MNHEY and SVGAGI. The J segment lost 5 bases and the V segment lost 7 bases, leaving 13 bases of the junction unmatched. The CDR3 has 15 amino acids. Written as DNA, the CDR3 is TGTGCCAGCAAAACCCCCGGGACAGATTCTTATGGCTACACCTTC. Translating it yields CASKTPGTDSYGYTF.

The chain uses TRBV29-1 and TRBJ2-3; the match to TRBD2 covers 9 bases. V lost 3 bases to trimming and J lost 1 base; unmatched junction nucleotides: 5. The germline CDR1 and CDR2 sequences are SQVTM and ANQGSEA. This CDR3 is built from 15 residues. CDR3 region: CSVDSQREGTDTQYF. In DNA form, the CDR3 reads TGCAGCGTTGATTCTCAGCGGGAGGGCACAGATACGCAGTATTTT.

The V call is TRBV28, the J call TRBJ2-3, with 8 bases identical to TRBD2. In germline, CDR1 is MDHEN, CDR2 SYDVKM. This CDR3 has 13 amino acids. The J segment lost 11 bases and the V segment lost 3 bases, leaving 7 bases of the junction unmatched. The CDR3 DNA sequence: TGTGCCAGCAGTTTTCGGCGGGGGGAACAGCAGTATTTT. Translated, it gives CASSFRRGEQQYF.

The chain recombines TRBV19 with TRBJ2-1; TRBD2 agrees at 8 bases. This CDR3 is 17 amino acids long. V lost 1 base, J lost 4 bases, and 9 bases stayed unmatched. Germline V CDR1 and CDR2: LNHDA, SQIVND (reference sequence). CDR3 sequence (DNA): TGTGCCAGTAGTATAGGCGGTAGCGGGATAATGTACAATGAGCAGTTCTTC. Protein: CASSIGGSGIMYNEQFF.

The rearrangement joins TRBV2 to TRBJ1-1; D gene ambiguous. V was clipped by 0 bases and J by 3 bases, with 14 bases between them. Germline assignment: CDR1 SNHLY and CDR2 FYNNEI. The CDR3 covers 16 residues. CDR3 coding DNA: TGTGCCAGCAGTGAAGCGCAGCCAGAAGGGCACACTGAAGCTTTCTTT. Translation: CASSEAQPEGHTEAFF.

This clone was seen just once. This CDR3 reads CASSSTGGEQFF. CDR3 sequence (DNA): TGTGCCAGCAGCTCTACAGGAGGTGAGCAGTTCTTC. The genes are TRBV11-2 and TRBJ2-1; D may correspond to TRBD1 or TRBD2 (5 bases each). Looked up from germline, CDR1 is SGHAT and CDR2 is FQNNGV. CDR3 length: 12 amino acids. V was shortened by 4 bases and J by 9 bases, with 10 bases between the two germline ends.

The rearrangement uses TRBV21-1 and TRBJ1-2; no check of the table's D call, TRBD1, against the DNA was made. TRBV21-1 is a listed pseudogene. CDR3 length: 16 amino acids. The CDR3 loop is CASSKALSAGLGGYTF. CDR3 bases: TGTGCCAGCAGCAAAGCGCTTTCGGCAGGGTTGGGTGGCTACACCTTC.

The chain carries TRBV19 and TRBJ1-1; D not resolved. Germline assignment: CDR1 LNHDA and CDR2 SQIVND (reference sequence). The length of the CDR3 is 14 residues. V lost 3 bases, J lost 8 bases, and 16 bases lay in between. CDR3 loop: CASSISGFREEAFF. DNA of the CDR3: TGTGCCAGTAGTATTTCCGGCTTTAGAGAGGAAGCTTTCTTT.

The J gene is TRBJ2-1, the V gene TRBV3-1 (or the pseudogene TRBV3-2); tentatively, D is TRBD2 (6 bases). The CDR3 extends over 15 amino acids. Germline V gene data show CDR1 as LGHDT and CDR2 as YNNKEL (reference sequence). Trimming pared 5 bases from V and 4 bases from J, leaving 15 bases between. In nucleotides, the CDR3 is TGTGCCAGCAGCTACTGGAGGGAGCCTTACAATGAGCAGTTCTTC. This gives the protein CASSYWREPYNEQFF.

The table lists this clone with a count of one. V gene TRBV2 combines with J gene TRBJ1-6, with D unresolved. The ends were cut back, 3 bases at V and 7 bases at J, with 10 bases in the middle. The CDR3 has 14 amino acids. The germline V gene has CDR1 SNHLY and CDR2 FYNNEI. The CDR3 loop reads CASSDSTANSPLHF. CDR3 nucleotide sequence: TGTGCCAGCAGTGACAGCACGGCGAATTCACCCCTCCACTTT.

This chain links TRBV2 with TRBJ2-7, with D uncertain. The germline V gene has CDR1 SNHLY and CDR2 FYNNEI. The V gene lost 5 bases and the J gene lost 3 bases, with 8 bases spanning the gap. This CDR3 has 12 residues. The CDR3 loop is CASSTEYYEQYF. CDR3 sequence (DNA): TGTGCCAGCAGTACAGAGTACTACGAGCAGTACTTC.

The genes are TRBV6-1 and TRBJ1-5, with D unclear. Germline assignment: CDR1 MNHNS and CDR2 SASEGT. Trimming pared 3 bases from V and 0 bases from J, leaving 9 bases between. The CDR3 sequence is 15 residues long. The CDR3 sequence: CASSEQPYSNQPQHF. The CDR3 DNA reads TGTGCCAGCAGTGAGCAGCCTTATAGCAATCAGCCCCAGCATTTT.

A word on this clone: One end of the junction does not line up with germline, which may come from a read error. V and J are TRBV6-1 and TRBJ2-3; 9 nucleotides agree with TRBD2. The V gene's germline CDR1 is MNHNS and CDR2 SASEGT. The CDR3 contains 15 residues. CDR3 loop: CASREGGLARDTQYF. In DNA, the CDR3 is TGTGCCAGCAGGGAAGGGGGACTAGCAAGAGATACGCAGTATTTT.

The gene calls are TRBV4-1 and TRBJ1-2; a possible D gene is TRBD1 (6 bases). This CDR3 spans 16 amino acids. Germline CDR1 reads MGHRA; CDR2 reads YSYEKL. V lost 2 bases, J lost 2 bases, and 15 bases lay in between. CDR3 region: CASSQPGQLKNYGYTF. The CDR3 bases are TGCGCCAGCAGCCAACCAGGACAGCTCAAAAACTATGGCTACACCTTC.

This clone was found once. The chain carries TRBV2 and TRBJ2-1; 10 bases align to TRBD1. V was pared by 4 bases and J by 9 bases, with 6 bases of the junction left unmatched. The CDR3 is 14 amino acids. Germline loops: CDR1 SNHLY, CDR2 FYNNEI. For the CDR3, the DNA is TGTGCCAGCAGTGCACGGACAGGGGGAGGTGAGCAGTTCTTC. It specifies CASSARTGGGEQFF. The full variable domain, rest sourced from reference TRBV2 and TRBJ2-1, is EPEVTQTPSHQVTQMGQEVILRCVPISNHLYFYWYRQILGQKVEFLVSFYNNEISEKSEIFDDQFSVERPDGSNFTLKIRSTKLEDSAMYFCASSARTGGGEQFFGPGTRLTVL.

This clone was observed a single time. The chain employs TRBV5-4 and TRBJ2-7; tentatively, D is TRBD1 or TRBD2 (5 bases each). Trimming removed 5 bases from V and 3 bases from J, with 18 bases in between. Per germline, CDR1 SGHNT and CDR2 YYREEE (reference sequence). The CDR3 contains 15 residues. The CDR3 DNA follows: TGTGCCAGCAGTTCCCCCGGGGCAGGGAACTACGAGCAGTACTTC. This gives the protein CASSSPGAGNYEQYF.

The chain uses TRBV27 and TRBJ2-3; no definite D call. The germline V and J ends were trimmed by 2 bases and 3 bases, with 12 bases remaining between them. The V gene's germline CDR1 is MNHEY and CDR2 SMNVEV (reference sequence). This CDR3 has 15 amino acids. CDR3 in amino acids: CASSLDGATTDTQYF. As DNA, the CDR3 is TGTGCCAGCAGTTTAGACGGTGCCACAACAGATACGCAGTATTTT.

The rearrangement joins TRBV11-3 to TRBJ2-3, with D perhaps TRBD2 (6 bases). Germline V gene lookup returns CDR1 SGHNT and CDR2 YENEEA. V was shortened by 1 base and J by 3 bases, with 11 bases between the two germline ends. The CDR3 consists of 15 residues. The CDR3 DNA reads TGTGCCAGCAGCTTAGGCGCGGGGACGACAGATACGCAGTATTTT. The encoded protein is CASSLGAGTTDTQYF.